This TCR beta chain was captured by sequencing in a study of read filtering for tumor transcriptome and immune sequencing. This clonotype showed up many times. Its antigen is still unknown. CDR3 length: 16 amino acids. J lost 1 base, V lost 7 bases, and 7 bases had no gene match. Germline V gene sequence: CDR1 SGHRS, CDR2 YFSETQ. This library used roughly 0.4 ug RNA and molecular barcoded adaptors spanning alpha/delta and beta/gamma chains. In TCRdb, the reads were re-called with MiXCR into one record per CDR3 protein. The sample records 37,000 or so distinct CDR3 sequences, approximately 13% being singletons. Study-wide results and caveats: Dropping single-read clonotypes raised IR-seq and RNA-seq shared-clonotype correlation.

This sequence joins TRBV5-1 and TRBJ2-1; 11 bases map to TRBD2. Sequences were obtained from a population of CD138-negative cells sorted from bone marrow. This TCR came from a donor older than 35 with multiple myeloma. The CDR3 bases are TGCGCCAGCGCTCCGGGACTAGCGGCTTCCTACAATGAGCAGTTCTTC. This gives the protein CASAPGLAASYNEQFF. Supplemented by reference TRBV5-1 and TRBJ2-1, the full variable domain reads KAGVTQTPRYLIKTRGQQVTLSCSPISGHRSVSWYQQTPGQGLQFLFEYFSETQRNKGNFPGRFSGRQFSNSRSEMNVSTLELGDSALYLCASAPGLAASYNEQFFGPGTRLTVL.